This TCR beta chain was captured in a study of immune cell composition in non-small cell lung cancer. Regarding the study as a whole: Top 10 clone scores and clonality were higher in squamous than adenocarcinoma. Shared sequences between tumour-reactive and dominant in vivo clones were not proven. Tumour-associated clones >0.5% occurred in about a third of adenocarcinomas, roughly 80% of squamous.

CDR1 is SGHTA and CDR2 is FQGNSA in the germline V gene. The CDR3 contains 13 residues. Between the trimmed V and J ends, which lost 4 bases and 13 bases, there was a span of 17 bases. Clones were sequenced by immunoSEQ multiplex PCR, and TCRdb holds only the in-frame ones, with some missing. This table has around 2,100 clones, around 80% appearing once. Template was genomic DNA from frozen, unsorted single-cell suspensions. Notes on this clone: The antigen is undetermined.

The receptor was derived from a human donor with non-small cell lung cancer. The chain uses TRBV7-2 and TRBJ2-1; perhaps TRBD2 as D (6 bases). Sequenced input: lung tumor tissue. As DNA, the CDR3 is TGTGCCAGCAGCTCTACGCCCGGGACTCATCAGTTCTTC. Its protein is CASSSTPGTHQFF.